Detailed here is one T cell receptor (beta chain). The antigen is undetermined. This sample was included in a study of beta chain features in type 1 diabetes. Isolated RNA was reverse transcribed in full, so expressed TCRB transcripts were sequenced. Only in-frame clones appear in the TCRdb table, and some are missing; sequencing was by immunoSEQ multiplex PCR. Among more than 25,000 clones listed, roughly 53% were seen once. Germline CDR1 and CDR2: SGHDT and YYEEEE. This CDR3 spans 15 amino acids. Trimming took 3 bases from V and 6 from J, leaving 13 bases between them. Study-wide results and limits: Patients with type 1 diabetes carried fewer insertions and had more deletions at their VDJ junctions. Across all four CD4+ subsets, people with type 1 diabetes showed modestly shorter TCRB CDR3s.

The authors took one heparinised blood draw, averaging about 120 mL, from each donor. Sorting gave populations that all exceeded 98% purity. The clonotype was recovered from a man aged 25 to 40 with type 1 diabetes. The chain joins TRBV5-6 to TRBJ1-6; possible D gene TRBD1, 5 bases. Specimen: stem cell memory CD4+ T cells from blood. The CDR3 here is CASSSWGSINSPLHF. In DNA, the CDR3 is TGTGCCAGCAGCTCCTGGGGCTCGATTAATTCACCCCTCCACTTT.